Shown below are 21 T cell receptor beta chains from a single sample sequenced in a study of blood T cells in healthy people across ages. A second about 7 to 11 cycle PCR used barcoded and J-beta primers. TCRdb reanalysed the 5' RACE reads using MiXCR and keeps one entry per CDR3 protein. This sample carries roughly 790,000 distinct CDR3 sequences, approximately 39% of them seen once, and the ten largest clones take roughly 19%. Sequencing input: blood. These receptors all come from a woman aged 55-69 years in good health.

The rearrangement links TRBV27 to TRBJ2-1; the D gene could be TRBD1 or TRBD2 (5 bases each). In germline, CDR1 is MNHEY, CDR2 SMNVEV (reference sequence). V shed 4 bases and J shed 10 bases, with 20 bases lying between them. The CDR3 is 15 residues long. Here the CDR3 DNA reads TGTGCCAGCAGTTATGAGGGAAGGGGAAAGGGGGAGCAGTTCTTC. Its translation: CASSYEGRGKGEQFF.

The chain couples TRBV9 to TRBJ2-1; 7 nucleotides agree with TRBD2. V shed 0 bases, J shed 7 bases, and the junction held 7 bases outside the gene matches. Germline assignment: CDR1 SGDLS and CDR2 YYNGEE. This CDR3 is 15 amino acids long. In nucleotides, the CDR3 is TGTGCCAGCAGCGTAGCGGCTAGCGGAATGAATGAGCAGTTCTTC. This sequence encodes CASSVAASGMNEQFF.

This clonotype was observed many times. The CDR3 DNA is TGTGCCAGCAGCTTGACGGGACTAGCGTTCTCCTACGAGCAGTACTTC. This encodes CASSLTGLAFSYEQYF. The V call is TRBV7-2, the J call TRBJ2-7, with TRBD2 matching over 10 bases. This CDR3 is built from 16 residues. The germline gives CDR1 SGHTA, CDR2 FQGNSA. Trimming removed 3 bases from V and 0 bases from J; junction bases left unmatched: 5.

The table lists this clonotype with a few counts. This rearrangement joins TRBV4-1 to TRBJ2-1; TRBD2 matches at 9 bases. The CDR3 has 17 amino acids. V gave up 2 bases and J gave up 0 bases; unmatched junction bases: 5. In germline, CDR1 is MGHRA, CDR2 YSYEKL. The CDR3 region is CASSQSTSGSSYNEQFF. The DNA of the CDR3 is TGCGCCAGCAGCCAATCTACTAGCGGGTCCTCCTACAATGAGCAGTTCTTC.

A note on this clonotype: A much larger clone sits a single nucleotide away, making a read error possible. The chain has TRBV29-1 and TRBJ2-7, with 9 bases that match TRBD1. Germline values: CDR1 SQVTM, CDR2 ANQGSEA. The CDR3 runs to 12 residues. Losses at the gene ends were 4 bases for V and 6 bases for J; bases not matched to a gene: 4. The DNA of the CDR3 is TGCAGCGTTGGGGACAGGGATTCCGAGCAGTACTTC. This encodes CSVGDRDSEQYF.

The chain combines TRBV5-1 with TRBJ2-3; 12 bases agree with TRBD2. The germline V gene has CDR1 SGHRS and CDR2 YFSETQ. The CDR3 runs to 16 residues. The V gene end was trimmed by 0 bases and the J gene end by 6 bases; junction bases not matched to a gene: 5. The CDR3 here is CASSLAAGTSGDTQYF. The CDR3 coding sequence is TGCGCCAGCAGCTTGGCTGCCGGGACTAGCGGGGATACGCAGTATTTT.

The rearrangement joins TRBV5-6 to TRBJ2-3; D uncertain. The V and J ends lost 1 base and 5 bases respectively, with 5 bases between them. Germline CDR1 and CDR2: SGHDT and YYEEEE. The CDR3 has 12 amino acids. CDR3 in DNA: TGTGCCAGCAGCTTGTATGTAGATACGCAGTATTTT. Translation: CASSLYVDTQYF. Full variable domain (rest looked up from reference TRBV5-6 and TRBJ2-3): DAGVTQSPTHLIKTRGQQVTLRCSPKSGHDTVSWYQQALGQGPQFIFQYYEEEERQRGNFPDRFSGHQFPNYSSELNVNALLLGDSALYLCASSLYVDTQYFGPGTRLTVL.

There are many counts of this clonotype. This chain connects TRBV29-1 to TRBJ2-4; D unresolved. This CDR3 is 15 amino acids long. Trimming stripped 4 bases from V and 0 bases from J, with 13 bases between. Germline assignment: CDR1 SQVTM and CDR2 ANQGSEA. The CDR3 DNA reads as TGCAGCGTTGTTGGGCAGCTTCTAGCCAAAAACATTCAGTACTTC. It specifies CSVVGQLLAKNIQYF.

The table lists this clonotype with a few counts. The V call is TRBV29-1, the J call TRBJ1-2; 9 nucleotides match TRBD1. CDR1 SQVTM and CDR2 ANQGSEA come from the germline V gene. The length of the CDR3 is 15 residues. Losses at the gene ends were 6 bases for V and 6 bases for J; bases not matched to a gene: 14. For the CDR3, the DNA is TGCAGCGTCCTACAGGACAGGGGAAAGGGCCATGGCTACACCTTC. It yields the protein CSVLQDRGKGHGYTF.

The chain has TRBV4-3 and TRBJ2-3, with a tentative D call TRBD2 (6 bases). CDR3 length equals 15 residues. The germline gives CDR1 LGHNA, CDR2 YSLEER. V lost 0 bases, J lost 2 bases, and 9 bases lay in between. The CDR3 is CASSQDPGLTDTQYF. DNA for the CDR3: TGCGCCAGCAGCCAAGATCCGGGACTCACAGATACGCAGTATTTT.

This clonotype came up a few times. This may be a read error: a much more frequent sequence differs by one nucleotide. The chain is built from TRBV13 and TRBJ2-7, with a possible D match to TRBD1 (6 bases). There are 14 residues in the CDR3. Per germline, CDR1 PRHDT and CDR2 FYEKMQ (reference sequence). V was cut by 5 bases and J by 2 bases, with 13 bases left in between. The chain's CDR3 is CASSVVGQPYEQYF. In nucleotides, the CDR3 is TGTGCCAGCAGCGTAGTAGGACAGCCCTACGAGCAGTACTTC. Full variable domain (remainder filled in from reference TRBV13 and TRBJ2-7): AAGVIQSPRHLIKEKRETATLKCYPIPRHDTVYWYQQGPGQDPQFLISFYEKMQSDKGSIPDRFSAQQFSDYHSELNMSSLELGDSALYFCASSVVGQPYEQYFGPGTRLTVT.

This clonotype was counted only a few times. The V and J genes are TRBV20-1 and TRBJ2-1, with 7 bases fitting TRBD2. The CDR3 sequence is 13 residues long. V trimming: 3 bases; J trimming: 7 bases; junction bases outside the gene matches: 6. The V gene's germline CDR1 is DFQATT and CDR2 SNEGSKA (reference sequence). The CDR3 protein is CSARGNGGNEQFF. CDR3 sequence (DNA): TGCAGTGCTAGGGGGAACGGGGGGAATGAGCAGTTCTTC.

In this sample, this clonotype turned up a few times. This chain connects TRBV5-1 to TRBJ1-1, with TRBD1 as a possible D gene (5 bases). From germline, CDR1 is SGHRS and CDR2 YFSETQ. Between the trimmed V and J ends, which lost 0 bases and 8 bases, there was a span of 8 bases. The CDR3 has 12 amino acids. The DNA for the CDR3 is TGCGCCAGCAGCTTGGAAGGGGTCGAAGCTTTCTTT. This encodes CASSLEGVEAFF.

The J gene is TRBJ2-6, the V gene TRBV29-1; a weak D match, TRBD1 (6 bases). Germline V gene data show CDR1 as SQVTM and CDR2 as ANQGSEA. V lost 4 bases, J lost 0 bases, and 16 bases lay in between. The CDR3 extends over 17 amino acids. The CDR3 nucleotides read TGCAGCGTTGGAATCTGGGGGCTCCCCTCTGGGGCCAACGTCCTGACTTTC. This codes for CSVGIWGLPSGANVLTF. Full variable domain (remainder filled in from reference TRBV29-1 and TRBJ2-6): SAVISQKPSRDICQRGTSLTIQCQVDSQVTMMFWYRQQPGQSLTLIATANQGSEATYESGFVIDKFPISRPNLTFSTLTVSNMSPEDSSIYLCSVGIWGLPSGANVLTFGAGSRLTVL.

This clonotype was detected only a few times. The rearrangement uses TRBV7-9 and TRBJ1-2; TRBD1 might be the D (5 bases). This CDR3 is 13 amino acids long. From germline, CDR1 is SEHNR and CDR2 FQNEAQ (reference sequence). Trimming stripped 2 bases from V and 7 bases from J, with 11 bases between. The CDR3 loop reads CASSLQGRSGYTF. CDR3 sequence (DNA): TGTGCCAGCAGCTTACAGGGACGCTCTGGCTACACCTTC.

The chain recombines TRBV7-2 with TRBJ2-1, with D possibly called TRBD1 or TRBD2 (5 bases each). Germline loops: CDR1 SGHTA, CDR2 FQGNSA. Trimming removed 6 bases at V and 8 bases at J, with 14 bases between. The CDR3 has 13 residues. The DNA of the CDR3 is TGTGCCAGCAGGTCCGGGGCCAAGGATGAGCAGTTCTTC. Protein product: CASRSGAKDEQFF.

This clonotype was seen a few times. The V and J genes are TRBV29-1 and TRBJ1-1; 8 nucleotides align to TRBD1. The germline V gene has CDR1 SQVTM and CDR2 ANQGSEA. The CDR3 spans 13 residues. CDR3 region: CRADRGGGTEAFF. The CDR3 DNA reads TGCAGAGCTGACAGGGGAGGAGGCACTGAAGCTTTCTTT. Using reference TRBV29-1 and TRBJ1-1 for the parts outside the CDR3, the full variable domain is SAVISQKPSRDICQRGTSLTIQCQVDSQVTMMFWYRQQPGQSLTLIATANQGSEATYESGFVIDKFPISRPNLTFSTLTVSNMSPEDSSIYLCRADRGGGTEAFFGQGTRLTVV.

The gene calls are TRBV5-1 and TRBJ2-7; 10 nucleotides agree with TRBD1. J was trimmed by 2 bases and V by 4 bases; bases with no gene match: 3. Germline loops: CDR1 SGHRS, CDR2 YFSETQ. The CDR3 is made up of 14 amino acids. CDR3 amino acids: CASSPDRGAYEQYF. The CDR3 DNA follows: TGCGCCAGCAGCCCGGACAGGGGGGCCTACGAGCAGTACTTC.

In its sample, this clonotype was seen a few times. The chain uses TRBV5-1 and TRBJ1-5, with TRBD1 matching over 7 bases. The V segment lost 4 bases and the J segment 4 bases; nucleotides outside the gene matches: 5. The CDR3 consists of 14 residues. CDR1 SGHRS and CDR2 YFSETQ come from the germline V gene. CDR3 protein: CASSPGQPNQPQHF. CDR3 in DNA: TGCGCCAGCAGCCCGGGACAGCCTAATCAGCCCCAGCATTTT.

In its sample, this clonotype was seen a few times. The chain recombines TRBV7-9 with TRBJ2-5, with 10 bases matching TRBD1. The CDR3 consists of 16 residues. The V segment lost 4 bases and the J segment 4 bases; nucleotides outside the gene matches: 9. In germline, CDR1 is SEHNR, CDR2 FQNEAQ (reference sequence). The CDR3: CASSSGSWTGGETQYF. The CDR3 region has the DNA TGTGCCAGCAGCTCCGGGAGTTGGACAGGGGGAGAGACCCAGTACTTC.

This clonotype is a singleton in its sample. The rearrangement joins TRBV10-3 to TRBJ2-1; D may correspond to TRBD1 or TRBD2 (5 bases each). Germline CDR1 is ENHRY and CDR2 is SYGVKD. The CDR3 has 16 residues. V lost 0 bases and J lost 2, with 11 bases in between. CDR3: CAISESRDPPYNEQFF. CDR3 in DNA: TGTGCCATCAGTGAGTCGAGGGACCCACCCTACAATGAGCAGTTCTTC.